This T cell receptor beta chain originates from a study of T cell clusters in autoimmune cytopenias (dated 2019 in TCRdb). About the investigation overall: A mean age of almost 57 years and a median age of roughly 59 years were recorded for the healthy donor controls, of whom about half of the roughly 43 were female. The median TRB sequencing depth was around 49,000 reads per sample, and the median number of distinct TRB clonotypes was around 2,500 per sample. Peripheral blood TRB and IGH repertoires were sequenced in autoimmune cytopenia patients at active disease and during treatment follow-up, alongside healthy, CLL and autoimmune hepatitis controls. The study was designed to test whether a disease-specific immune repertoire signature usable as a blood-based biomarker is carried by autoimmune cytopenia patients. Controls were approximately 23 age-matched healthy donors for primary cytopenia and 14 age-matched CLL patients for secondary cytopenia. Autoimmune hepatitis repertoires were compared with those of about two dozen age- and sex-matched healthy donors.

For this clonotype: Its antigen target is currently unknown.

TRB rearrangements were amplified by multiplex PCR using a touch-down protocol with TRB-A and TRB-B primer pools mixed in one tube. Illumina adapters and sample indices were added to the amplicons through two consecutive PCR reactions using Phusion HS II polymerase. The amplicons were gel-purified using the NucleoSpin Gel and PCR Clean-up kit, after which quantification was performed by Qubit and quality was checked on an Agilent 2100 Bioanalyzer. Sequencing of the libraries was done on an Illumina MiSeq with paired-end, single-indexed, 600-cycle runs. The authors' pipeline ran thus. TRB reads were aligned and assembled with MiXCR version 2.1.12 using the default MiXCR reference library. Each unique CDR3 nucleotide sequence defined a clone, and only productive sequences with at least two reads were analysed. To assess repertoire diversity, an R script computed alpha-parameterized diversity profiles (alpha 0 to 5), which included the Shannon (alpha 1) and Simpson (alpha 2) indices. Combinatorial TRB VJ usage was computed with the tcR package and compared between cohorts by principal component analysis with ade4. Using GLIPH, TCRbeta CDR3s were clustered on pairs of cohorts matched for age and read depth, and a Wilcoxon test was used to compare cluster frequencies. TCRdb reprocessed the reads, reporting each CDR3 protein sequence once and no DNA. TCRdb, not the original authors, processed these V and J calls. This sample's listing comprises about 4,500 distinct CDR3 sequences. The ten top clones hold roughly 10% of the sample.

TRB amplification used about 250 ng of peripheral blood genomic DNA, 30,000 to 40,000 genome equivalents, per sample. Spanning cysteine to phenylalanine, the CDR3 consists of 14 amino acids. DNA for this receptor is not on file. The germline V gene specifies SGHTS as CDR1 and YDEGEE as CDR2. Overall study results and their limits: The cluster-lack signature was not seen for secondary cytopenia versus CLL, apparently masked by the dominant lymphoma-associated repertoire. TRB repertoire shifts, with less even repertoires observed in secondary cytopenia and CLL, were mostly attributed to lymphoma bias rather than autoimmunity. Compared with active autoimmune hepatitis patients, healthy donors had almost three times as many exclusive TRB clusters, a finding consistent with an autoimmunity-wide signature. The GLIPH analysis suggested a lack of physiological T cell clusters in primary autoimmune cytopenia patients, since some 52 clusters were exclusive to healthy donors whereas some 15 were exclusive to patients. The T cell clusters were defined in silico only, and their functional role remained to be validated experimentally.

The same sample was also used in a study of T cell repertoires in aging, cancer and after chemotherapy. From the second report: The donors fell into six age groups ranging from 30 or younger to 70 or older, and each group had at least three individuals. Healthy donor control TCR repertoires were recorded over several months to years and showed clear clonal overlap across re-sampling. In total, the full dataset held approximately 8.4 million TCR reads. Untreated patients with hematological or solid cancers showed significantly lower blood TCR diversity and higher clonality than age-matched healthy donors. In healthy donors, the decline in TCR diversity with age was mainly due to loss of richness, whereas in cancer patients loss of evenness also played a role. Median generation probability increased over the chemotherapy interval in both cancer cohorts, suggesting repertoire reconstitution through rebound thymic output. According to the authors, the repertoire data do not allow conclusions to be drawn about immunological memory after chemotherapy. Peripheral blood TCR beta repertoires from healthy donors and cancer patients were profiled to examine immunoaging and T cell reconstitution after chemotherapy. The cohort comprised 218 cancer patients, 85 to 94 with hematological and over 110 with solid cancers, plus 95 healthy donors as a reference group. Processing of the TRB sequences was carried out with MiXCR versions 2.12 and 3.0.5. The repertoire metrics were Shannon diversity, evenness, clonality (defined as one minus evenness), and alpha-parameterized diversity profiles covering alpha 0 to 5. The IGoR algorithm was used to compute generation probabilities of clones in paired pre- and post-chemotherapy samples.

Sequenced sample: peripheral blood. The receptor was isolated from a human donor in good health. Recombination joined TRBV5-8 with TRBJ2-2. The CDR3 region reads CASTMLRNTGELFF.